This is a list of T cell receptor beta chains from one sample in a study of lymphopenia after photon versus proton radiotherapy. The assay was immunoSEQ multiplex PCR, and TCRdb's table has in-frame clones only and misses some. The table records about 45,000 clones, about 85% of them present only once. This material consisted of peripheral blood, taken from a patient treated with photon-based radiotherapy. The receptors were gathered from a man aged 35 to 55 with gastric cancer. Each CDR3 is given with its conserved first and last residue. The order of the fields is V gene, D gene, clone size, J gene, CDR3 DNA, CDR3 protein. The D gene is left open where the match is weak. Some rows mark clone size as missing; the rest say once, few, many or name a class of expanded clone.

TRBV6-8,.,.,TRBJ2-7,TGTGCCAGCAGTTACCAGGCGACAGCCCGCTACGAGCAGTACTTC,CASSYQATARYEQYF
TRBV4-1,TRBD1,.,TRBJ1-2,TGCGCCAGCAGCCAGACAGGGGGAGGTGGCTACACCTTC,CASSQTGGGGYTF
TRBV6-1,.,.,TRBJ2-6,TGTGCCAGCAGTGAAAGGTCTGCTGGGGCCAACGTCCTGACTTTC,CASSERSAGANVLTF
TRBV25-1,.,.,TRBJ1-2,TGTGCCAGCAGTGGCACAGGGTACTATGGCTACACCTTC,CASSGTGYYGYTF
TRBV9,.,.,TRBJ1-1,TGTGCCAGCAGCGAGGGTCTAGGGACTGAAGCTTTCTTT,CASSEGLGTEAFF
TRBV7-2,TRBD1,.,TRBJ2-3,TGTGCCAGCAGCATGACCGGGACAGTTGGGAATACGCAGTATTTT,CASSMTGTVGNTQYF
TRBV7-2,.,once,TRBJ2-3,TGTGCCAGCAGCTTAGTGTGGACAGATACGCAGTATTTT,CASSLVWTDTQYF
TRBV19,.,.,TRBJ1-1,TGTGCCAGTAAAGTGGGGACGGGGAACACTGAAGCTTTCTTT,CASKVGTGNTEAFF
TRBV18,.,.,TRBJ1-2,TGTGCCAGCTCACCGGGTCTACAGGATTCTGGCTACACCTTC,CASSPGLQDSGYTF
TRBV27,.,.,TRBJ1-5,TGTGCCAGCGGAAAAGGCCAGGGGACTCAGCCCCAGCATTTT,CASGKGQGTQPQHF
TRBV19,.,.,TRBJ2-3,TGTGCCAGTTCGCCTTCCAGGGATACGCAGTATTTT,CASSPSRDTQYF
TRBV29-1,.,once,TRBJ2-7,TGCAGCGTTGAAGATCCCTGGGTCCACGAGCAGTACTTC,CSVEDPWVHEQYF
TRBV6-1,.,.,TRBJ1-2,TGTGCCAGCAGTGAAACAAGGTTGGATGGCTACACCTTC,CASSETRLDGYTF
TRBV4-2,.,.,TRBJ1-2,TGTGCCAGCAGCTCCCGGACGGACTATGGCTACACCTTC,CASSSRTDYGYTF
TRBV7-8,TRBD2,.,TRBJ2-3,TGTGCCAGCAGCTTCCGATCTAGCGGGGGATCGGGTAATACGCAGTATTTT,CASSFRSSGGSGNTQYF
TRBV19,.,.,TRBJ1-5,TGTGCCAGTAGTTCCCGGGTCCGACAGCCCCAGCATTTT,CASSSRVRQPQHF
TRBV9,.,.,TRBJ1-2,TGTGCCAGCAGCCCCCGAACAGGGATGAACCTAAACTATGGCTACACCTTC,CASSPRTGMNLNYGYTF
TRBV7-6,.,.,TRBJ2-3,TGTGCCAGCAGCTCGGAACCAGAGGATACGCAGTATTTT,CASSSEPEDTQYF
TRBV6-6,TRBD2,.,TRBJ2-7,TGTGCCAGCAGGCCTCCCGGTAGCGGGGGATACGAGCAGTACTTC,CASRPPGSGGYEQYF
TRBV5-1,.,.,TRBJ2-2,TGCGCCAGCAGCTTGGTAGGCGGTCCAGGGAGTGCCGGGGAGCTGTTTTTT,CASSLVGGPGSAGELFF
TRBV6-6,.,.,TRBJ2-4,TGTGCCAGCAGTAGTGGGAACGGCGGATCCAAAAACATTCAGTACTTC,CASSSGNGGSKNIQYF
TRBV2,.,.,TRBJ1-2,TGTGCCAGCAACGGAGGGATAGGTGGCTACACCTTC,CASNGGIGGYTF
TRBV11-3,.,.,TRBJ2-5,TGTGCCAGCAGCTTAGGGGGGTCCCAAGAGACCCAGTACTTC,CASSLGGSQETQYF
TRBV10-3,.,.,TRBJ1-2,TGTGCGACCCGCCGGGACGCGACTTCTAACTATGGCTACACCTTC,CATRRDATSNYGYTF
TRBV7-2,TRBD1,.,TRBJ2-1,TGTGCCAGCAGCCCCCTTCCGGGACAGGGAAGAAATGAGCAGTTCTTC,CASSPLPGQGRNEQFF
TRBV9,.,.,TRBJ1-3,TGTGCCAGCAGCCGAACGGACATCTATGGAAACACCATATATTTT,CASSRTDIYGNTIYF